What follows are 25 T cell receptor beta chains derived from one specimen sequenced in a study of blood T cell repertoires in COVID-19. This table comes from immunoSEQ multiplex PCR, and its TCRdb copy is limited to in-frame clones, with some not included. Counted here are about 43,000 clones, roughly 87% occurring once; the ten biggest clones make up 8% to 10%. The sequencing sample was made of peripheral blood. The receptor source for this set is a woman aged 80 or over with active COVID-19.

This clone came up once. J is TRBJ1-4 and V is TRBV5-1; 7 nucleotides line up with TRBD1. Losses at the gene ends were 4 bases for V and 3 bases for J; bases not matched to a gene: 9. Germline loops: CDR1 SGHRS, CDR2 YFSETQ. The CDR3 length is 16 residues. The CDR3 bases are TGCGCCAGCAGCGGCACGACAGGGCCGCCTAATGAAAAACTGTTTTTT. Translating it yields CASSGTTGPPNEKLFF.

A single count supports this clone. The V call is TRBV30, the J call TRBJ2-6; TRBD1 matches at 8 bases. The V gene end was trimmed by 3 bases and the J gene end by 0 bases; junction bases not matched to a gene: 7. Germline V lookup: CDR1 GTSNPN, CDR2 SVGIG (reference sequence). The CDR3 contains 17 residues. The CDR3 here is CAWRDRASFSGANVLTF. As DNA, the CDR3 is TGTGCCTGGAGGGACAGGGCTTCTTTCTCTGGGGCCAACGTCCTGACTTTC. The variable domain in full, completed from reference TRBV30 and TRBJ2-6, reads SQTIHQWPATLVQPVGSPLSLECTVEGTSNPNLYWYRQAAGRGLQLLFYSVGIGQISSEVPQNLSASRPQDRQFILSSKKLLLSDSGFYLCAWRDRASFSGANVLTFGAGSRLTVL.

The chain has TRBV6-2 or TRBV6-3 and TRBJ2-1; D possibly corresponds to TRBD2 (7 bases). Germline V gene data show CDR1 as MNHEY and CDR2 as SVGEGT. The CDR3 is 16 residues long. V was clipped by 0 bases and J by 1 base, with 10 bases between them. CDR3 nucleotides: TGTGCCAGCAGTTACTCGGGGGGGCTATCCTACAATGAGCAGTTCTTC. It translates to CASSYSGGLSYNEQFF.

The V and J genes are TRBV6-2 or TRBV6-3 and TRBJ2-1, with 9 bases aligning to TRBD2. J gave up 8 bases and V 4 bases, and 9 bases lay outside the gene matches. The CDR3 loop spans 15 amino acids. Per germline, CDR1 MNHEY and CDR2 SVGEGT. The CDR3 DNA reads TGTGCCAGCAGTTTTGGCGGGGGGGCCGGTGATGAGCAGTTCTTC. Its translation: CASSFGGGAGDEQFF.

The chain couples TRBV28 to TRBJ1-3, with unresolved D. Trimming took 6 bases from V and 2 from J, leaving 11 bases between them. Germline V CDR1 and CDR2: MDHEN, SYDVKM. This CDR3 contains 14 residues. The CDR3 loop reads CASSTTGTGNTIYF. In DNA, the CDR3 is TGTGCCAGCAGCACAACGGGAACTGGAAACACCATATATTTT.

V usage is TRBV9 and J usage is TRBJ2-3; the match to TRBD2 covers 13 bases. The CDR3 runs 16 residues. CDR1 SGDLS and CDR2 YYNGEE come from the germline V gene. V was clipped by 4 bases and J by 4 bases; unmatched bases: 6. DNA for the CDR3: TGTGCCAGCAGCCCTCGGACTAGCGGGGGCCCAGATACGCAGTATTTT. Translated: CASSPRTSGGPDTQYF.

This clone appeared a few times. The V gene is TRBV7-2, the J gene TRBJ2-5, with TRBD1 matching 8 bases. The CDR3 covers 13 residues. Per germline, CDR1 SGHTA and CDR2 FQGNSA. The junction had 1 base not matched to a gene; V was cut back by 5 bases and J by 2 bases. CDR3 sequence reads: CASSGDRQETQYF. DNA for the CDR3: TGTGCCAGCAGCGGGGACAGGCAAGAGACCCAGTACTTC.

This clone was seen more than once but under ten times. V is TRBV5-4 and J is TRBJ1-1; weak D call: TRBD1 (6 bases). Germline V CDR1 and CDR2: SGHNT, YYREEE (reference sequence). This CDR3 has 15 residues. The V end lost 3 bases, the J end lost 3 bases, and 15 bases lay between the germline ends. CDR3 coding DNA: TGTGCCAGCAGCTCCCACAGGGCTGGAGACACTGAAGCTTTCTTT. This translates into CASSSHRAGDTEAFF. The entire variable domain, with the rest obtained from reference TRBV5-4 and TRBJ1-1, is as follows: ETGVTQSPTHLIKTRGQQVTLRCSSQSGHNTVSWYQQALGQGPQFIFQYYREEENGRGNFPPRFSGLQFPNYSSELNVNALELDDSALYLCASSSHRAGDTEAFFGQGTRLTVV.

The gene calls are TRBV19 and TRBJ1-4; D uncertain. V lost 2 bases, J lost 14 bases, and 15 bases lay in between. Germline-derived CDR1 and CDR2 are LNHDA and SQIVND (reference sequence). The length of the CDR3 is 13 residues. This CDR3 reads CASSIKARGSLFF. In DNA form, the CDR3 reads TGTGCCAGTAGTATAAAGGCACGGGGATCGCTGTTTTTT.

The chain employs TRBV14 and TRBJ1-3; D uncertain. This CDR3 has 15 residues. Germline loops: CDR1 SGHDN, CDR2 FVKESK. Trimming took 6 bases from V and 0 from J, leaving 12 bases between them. The CDR3 DNA sequence: TGTGCCAGCAGTCCGAAGCTTGTCTCTGGAAACACCATATATTTT. This encodes CASSPKLVSGNTIYF.

The CDR3 DNA reads TGTGCCAGCAGTTTTGAGGAGGACAGGATCTATAGCAATCAGCCCCAGCATTTT. Protein: CASSFEEDRIYSNQPQHF. The chain couples TRBV28 to TRBJ1-5, with 7 bases fitting TRBD1. Germline-derived CDR1 and CDR2 are MDHEN and SYDVKM. This CDR3 region has 18 residues. The V gene end was trimmed by 3 bases and the J gene end by 0 bases; junction bases not matched to a gene: 11.

The chain carries TRBV6-5 and TRBJ2-3, with TRBD2 matching over 7 bases. From germline, CDR1 is MNHEY and CDR2 SVGAGI. Losses at the gene ends were 0 bases for V and 5 bases for J; bases not matched to a gene: 5. CDR3 length: 15 amino acids. For the CDR3, the DNA is TGTGCCAGCAGTTACTCTGCGGGGGTTCAAGATACGCAGTATTTT. Protein sequence: CASSYSAGVQDTQYF.

The chain recombines TRBV5-8 with TRBJ2-3; 8 positions agree with TRBD1. Germline CDR1 and CDR2: SGHTS and YDEGEE. The CDR3 runs to 15 residues. The trim removed 6 bases at V and 1 base at J, leaving 7 bases unmatched. The CDR3 nucleotides are TGTGCCAGCACTTTGCAGGGGGCCCGCACAGATACGCAGTATTTT. Translated: CASTLQGARTDTQYF.

The J gene is TRBJ2-3, the V gene TRBV12-3 or TRBV12-4, with 7 bases fitting TRBD1. This CDR3 contains 13 residues. Unmatched junction bases numbered 2, after V lost 5 bases and J lost 3 bases. The CDR3 here is CASSPGQTDTQYF. The DNA for the CDR3 is TGTGCCAGCAGTCCGGGACAGACAGATACGCAGTATTTT.

This clone was seen a single time. The chain has TRBV5-6 and TRBJ1-1; 9 bases match TRBD1. Looked up from germline, CDR1 is SGHDT and CDR2 is YYEEEE. The CDR3 sequence is 17 residues long. The V and J ends lost 4 bases and 7 bases, in that order; junction bases with no gene match: 17. CDR3 loop: CASSDLRDRAVYGEAFF. DNA for the CDR3: TGTGCCAGCAGCGACCTCCGGGACAGGGCGGTTTACGGTGAAGCTTTCTTT.

The gene calls are TRBV6-6 and TRBJ2-5, with 8 bases lining up with TRBD2. Trimming took 6 bases from V and 2 from J; bases not matched to a gene: 8. In germline, CDR1 is MNHNY, CDR2 SVGAGI (reference sequence). The CDR3 loop spans 15 amino acids. The CDR3 DNA follows: TGTGCCAGCAGGCCCGGGCGGGGGGTACAAGAGACCCAGTACTTC. The encoded protein is CASRPGRGVQETQYF.

The CDR3 here is CASSVSVGDRSEQYF. The CDR3 DNA is TGTGCCAGCAGCGTCTCCGTAGGGGACAGAAGTGAGCAGTACTTC. The rearrangement links TRBV9 to TRBJ2-7, with 7 bases fitting TRBD1. V was pared by 2 bases and J by 7 bases, with 12 bases of the junction left unmatched. This CDR3 region has 15 residues. Per the germline V gene, CDR1 is SGDLS and CDR2 is YYNGEE.

This chain joins TRBV21-1 and TRBJ2-7; the table's D gene call, TRBD1, was not cross checked with the DNA. TRBV21-1 is termed a pseudogene. The CDR3 contains 14 residues. CDR3 sequence reads: CASMLTGTPPEQYF. CDR3 DNA: TGTGCCAGCATGCTGACAGGGACCCCACCCGAGCAGTACTTC.

V gene TRBV5-6 combines with J gene TRBJ2-5; 9 nucleotides match TRBD1. The CDR3 loop spans 13 amino acids. V lost 4 bases and J lost 7; bases outside the gene matches: 5. Per germline, CDR1 SGHDT and CDR2 YYEEEE. The CDR3 nucleotides are TGTGCCAGCAGCCCAGGACAGGGGAGGACCCAGTACTTC. Residues: CASSPGQGRTQYF.

The rearrangement joins TRBV6-2 or TRBV6-3 to TRBJ2-1, with TRBD2 matching over 10 bases. The CDR3 loop spans 16 amino acids. CDR1 and CDR2 from the germline V gene are MNHEY and SVGEGT. V lost 5 bases and J lost 0; bases outside the gene matches: 4. CDR3 in DNA: TGTGCCAGCAGTGACGGACTAGCGGACTCCTACAATGAGCAGTTCTTC. Residues: CASSDGLADSYNEQFF.

This chain joins TRBV12-3 or TRBV12-4 and TRBJ2-5; D is possibly TRBD2 (5 bases). Trimming left V 6 bases short and J 0 bases short, with 8 bases between. The CDR3 covers 13 residues. Here the CDR3 reads CASSSGNQETQYF. In nucleotides, the CDR3 is TGTGCCAGCAGCTCGGGGAACCAAGAGACCCAGTACTTC.

The gene calls are TRBV3-1 (or the pseudogene TRBV3-2) and TRBJ2-2; 9 nucleotides agree with TRBD1. The V and J ends lost 4 bases and 3 bases, in that order; junction bases with no gene match: 3. CDR1 is LGHDT and CDR2 is YNNKEL in the germline V gene (reference sequence). The CDR3 loop spans 15 amino acids. The CDR3 region has the DNA TGTGCCAGCAGCCGCTGGGACAGGGACACCGGGGAGCTGTTTTTT. Translation: CASSRWDRDTGELFF.

The chain uses TRBV4-3 and TRBJ2-2, with no clear D. Germline CDR1 LGHNA, CDR2 YSLEER. This CDR3 contains 13 residues. With 1 base removed from V and 6 bases from J, the gap between germline ends came to 6 bases. DNA for the CDR3: TGCGCCAGCAGCCAAGTTAGAGCCGGGGAGCTGTTTTTT. Translated: CASSQVRAGELFF.

J is TRBJ1-1 and V is TRBV7-8, with D perhaps TRBD1 (5 bases). The V end lost 4 bases, the J end lost 0 bases, and 12 bases lay between the germline ends. The CDR3 has 15 residues. Germline V gives CDR1 SGHVS, CDR2 FQNEAQ. CDR3 in DNA: TGTGCCAGCAGCTCCAAGGGGTTCATGAACACTGAAGCTTTCTTT. Its protein product is CASSSKGFMNTEAFF.

This clone showed up just once. The chain has TRBV4-3 and TRBJ2-7; D gene unclear. Germline V gene lookup returns CDR1 LGHNA and CDR2 YSLEER. This CDR3 has 17 amino acids. Trimming stripped 0 bases from V and 0 bases from J, with 15 bases between. CDR3 protein: CASSQDRQALRSYEQYF. The DNA of the CDR3 is TGCGCCAGCAGCCAAGATCGGCAGGCATTACGCTCCTACGAGCAGTACTTC.